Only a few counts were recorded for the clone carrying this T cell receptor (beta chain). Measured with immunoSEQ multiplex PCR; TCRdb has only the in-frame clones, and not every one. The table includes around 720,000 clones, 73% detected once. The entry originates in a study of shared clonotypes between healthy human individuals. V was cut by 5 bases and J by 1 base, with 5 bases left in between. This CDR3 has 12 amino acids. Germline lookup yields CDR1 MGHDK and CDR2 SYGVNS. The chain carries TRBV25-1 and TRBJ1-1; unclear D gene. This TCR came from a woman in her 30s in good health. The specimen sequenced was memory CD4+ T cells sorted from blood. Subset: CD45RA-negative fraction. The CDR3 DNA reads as TGTGCCAGCAGTTTTACGAACACTGAAGCTTTCTTT. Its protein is CASSFTNTEAFF.